This T cell receptor beta chain was identified during a study of blood T cell repertoires in COVID-19. Study details: COVID-19 samples from acute and convalescent phases originated in the United States, Italy and Spain. PBMCs, B-cell-depleted T cells, or T cells provided the cDNA or gDNA that made up the material.

The germline gives CDR1 SGHRS, CDR2 YFSETQ. This CDR3 is built from 15 residues. The trim removed 4 bases at V and 2 bases at J, leaving 7 bases unmatched. Per the original methods: Amplification of reference gene primers provided the estimated nucleated cell counts. Sequencing was performed with immunoSEQ multiplex PCR; in TCRdb, only in-frame clones are kept and a portion is missing. Clone size and V and J calls were adopted from that table, with D and trimming inferred from the DNA. The table has 68,000 or so clones, over 60% seen once; the top ten hold approximately 23%. The sequence derives from a human donor in a cohort sampled during active COVID-19. The J gene is TRBJ2-7, the V gene TRBV5-1, with TRBD2 identical over 9 bases. The sample taken for sequencing was peripheral blood. This CDR3 is CASSPAGTSPYEQYF. CDR3 bases: TGCGCCAGCAGCCCTGCCGGGACTAGCCCCTACGAGCAGTACTTC.